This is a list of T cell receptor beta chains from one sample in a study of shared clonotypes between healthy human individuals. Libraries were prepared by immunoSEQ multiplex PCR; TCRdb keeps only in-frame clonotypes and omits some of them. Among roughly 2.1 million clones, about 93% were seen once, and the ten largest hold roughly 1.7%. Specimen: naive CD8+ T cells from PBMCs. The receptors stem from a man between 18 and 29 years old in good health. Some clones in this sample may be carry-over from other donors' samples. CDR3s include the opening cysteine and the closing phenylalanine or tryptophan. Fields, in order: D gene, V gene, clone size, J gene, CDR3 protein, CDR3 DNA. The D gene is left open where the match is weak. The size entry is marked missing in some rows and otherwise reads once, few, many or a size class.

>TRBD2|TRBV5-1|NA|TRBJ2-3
CASSPLAGNPTDTQYF
TGCGCCAGCAGCCCCCTAGCGGGAAACCCCACAGATACGCAGTATTTT
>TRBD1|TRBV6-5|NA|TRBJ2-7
CASSYSGQGVNEQYF
TGTGCCAGCAGTTACTCCGGACAGGGCGTCAACGAGCAGTACTTC
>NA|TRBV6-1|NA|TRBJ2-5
CASSKAPGMDEETQYF
TGTGCCAGCAGTAAAGCCCCGGGTATGGATGAAGAGACCCAGTACTTC
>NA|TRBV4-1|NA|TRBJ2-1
CASSQVWSSYNEQFF
TGCGCCAGCAGCCAAGTCTGGAGCTCCTACAATGAGCAGTTCTTC
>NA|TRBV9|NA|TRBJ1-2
CASSVAKGTGYGYTF
TGTGCCAGCAGCGTAGCTAAGGGCACAGGCTATGGCTACACCTTC
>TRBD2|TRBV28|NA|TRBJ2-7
CASSFLLTGLAGASYEQYF
TGTGCCAGCAGTTTCCTTCTTACGGGACTAGCGGGAGCCTCCTACGAGCAGTACTTC
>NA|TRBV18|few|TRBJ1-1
CASSPAGLTTEAFF
TGTGCCAGCTCGCCGGCGGGGTTGACCACTGAAGCTTTCTTT
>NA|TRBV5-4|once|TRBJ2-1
CASSPLESPNEQFF
TGTGCCAGCAGCCCTCTAGAGAGCCCCAATGAGCAGTTCTTC
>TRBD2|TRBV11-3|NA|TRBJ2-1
CASSPRTSGYNEQFF
TGTGCCAGCAGCCCTAGGACTAGCGGGTACAATGAGCAGTTCTTC
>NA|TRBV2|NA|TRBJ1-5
CASSQIDGARGNQPQHF
TGTGCCAGCAGTCAAATTGATGGGGCGAGGGGCAATCAGCCCCAGCATTTT
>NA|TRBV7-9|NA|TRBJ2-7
CASSEATGAFYEQYF
TGTGCCAGCAGCGAAGCAACCGGGGCGTTCTACGAGCAGTACTTC
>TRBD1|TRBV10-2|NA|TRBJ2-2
CASSSGTGNTGELFF
TGCGCCAGCAGTTCCGGGACAGGGAACACCGGGGAGCTGTTTTTT
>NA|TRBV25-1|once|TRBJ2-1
CASSELWGNEQFF
TGTGCCAGCAGTGAACTTTGGGGGAATGAGCAGTTCTTC
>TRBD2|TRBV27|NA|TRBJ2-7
CASKGTSGGLYEQYF
TGTGCCAGCAAAGGGACTAGCGGGGGACTCTACGAGCAGTACTTC
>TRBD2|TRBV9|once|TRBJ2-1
CASSPPGSGRGEQFF
TGTGCCAGCAGCCCCCCGGGGAGCGGGAGGGGTGAGCAGTTCTTC
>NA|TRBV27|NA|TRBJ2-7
CASSNNRATYEQYF
TGTGCCAGCAGTAATAACAGGGCCACCTACGAGCAGTACTTC